Listed here is a single T cell receptor (beta chain). As yet, its antigen is unknown. Method: immunoSEQ multiplex PCR; TCRdb's copy keeps in-frame clones and lacks some. In the table there are roughly 250,000 clones, nearly 90% of which are singletons. These data originate in a study of cytomegalovirus exposure and HLA in healthy donors. As for the study in general: Per a later analysis, the approximately 600 first-cohort and 120 validation repertoires shared one platform. Study-wide points: CMV antigen specificity of a few CMV-associated chains was confirmed in vitro.

The study drew the donors from its approximately 110-subject validation cohort, separate from the approximately 700-subject first cohort. This CDR3 is 14 amino acids long. Per germline, CDR1 LNHDA and CDR2 SQIVND (reference sequence). Trimming pared 5 bases from V and 2 bases from J, leaving 13 bases between. The sample taken for sequencing was PBMCs. The V gene is TRBV19, the J gene TRBJ2-7, with a tentative D call TRBD1 (6 bases). This receptor was identified in a young woman in good health and CMV-seronegative. The CDR3 region is CASSSYTGPYEQYF. The DNA for the CDR3 is TGTGCCAGTAGTTCCTACACAGGGCCCTACGAGCAGTACTTC.